The present TCR beta chain was sequenced within a study of blood T cell repertoires in COVID-19. Using immunoSEQ multiplex PCR, the repertoire was profiled, and TCRdb retains in-frame clones only, with some absent. The sample lists 90,000 or so clones, more than 70% occurring once. Germline CDR1 KGHSH, CDR2 LQKENI. The CDR3 length is 16 residues. V lost 6 bases and J lost 0, with 15 bases in between. Sequencing input: peripheral blood. This TCR came from a human donor in a cohort sampled during active COVID-19. The genes are TRBV18 and TRBJ1-3, with D maybe TRBD1 (5 bases). As DNA, the CDR3 is TGTGCCAGCTCCCCTACAACAGGAGACTCTGGAAACACCATATATTTT. Amino acids: CASSPTTGDSGNTIYF.